This entry lists 10 T cell receptor beta chains sequenced from one sample in a study of T cell responses to AZD1222 COVID-19 vaccine. Clones were read by immunoSEQ multiplex PCR, and TCRdb kept only the in-frame ones, dropping some. The table lists about 150,000 clones, 92% of them singletons, with roughly 2.3% in the top ten. The sequencing used peripheral blood, collected on day 0 of AZD1222 vaccination. The receptors stem from an adult in good health.

CDR3 DNA: TGTGCCAGCTCACCACCAACGGGGGCCAACACTGAAGCTTTCTTT. Protein product: CASSPPTGANTEAFF. V usage is TRBV18 and J usage is TRBJ1-1; TRBD1 might be the D (6 bases). CDR1 and CDR2 from the germline V gene are KGHSH and LQKENI. The V and J ends lost 0 bases and 2 bases respectively, with 10 bases between them. The CDR3 is 15 amino acids.

The genes are TRBV7-9 and TRBJ2-2; 10 bases match TRBD2. The CDR3 runs to 18 residues. CDR1 SEHNR and CDR2 FQNEAQ come from the germline V gene (reference sequence). The V gene end was trimmed by 7 bases and the J gene end by 2 bases; junction bases not matched to a gene: 13. The CDR3 DNA follows: TGTGCCAGCATCCAACAGGGTAGCGGGAGGCGAAACACCGGGGAGCTGTTTTTT. Translating gives CASIQQGSGRRNTGELFF.

In DNA form, the CDR3 reads TGTGCCAGTAGTATAGACCCAGGCACAGATACGCAGTATTTT. Its translation is CASSIDPGTDTQYF. The chain recombines TRBV19 with TRBJ2-3; the D is unclear. The germline gives CDR1 LNHDA, CDR2 SQIVND (reference sequence). Between the trimmed V and J ends, which lost 0 bases and 1 base, there was a span of 5 bases. The CDR3 spans 14 residues.

The J gene is TRBJ2-4, the V gene TRBV19; possible D gene TRBD1, 5 bases. Between the trimmed V and J ends, which lost 6 bases and 5 bases, there was a span of 11 bases. There are 13 residues in the CDR3. Germline-derived CDR1 and CDR2 are LNHDA and SQIVND (reference sequence). CDR3 loop: CASRQGSQNIQYF. CDR3 sequence (DNA): TGTGCCAGTAGGCAGGGATCCCAAAACATTCAGTACTTC.

V usage is TRBV19 and J usage is TRBJ1-1; 10 bases map to TRBD1. Germline CDR1 and CDR2: LNHDA and SQIVND (reference sequence). V lost 5 bases and J lost 4; bases outside the gene matches: 4. The CDR3 spans 14 residues. The CDR3 protein is CASSDRGRSTEAFF. In DNA form, the CDR3 reads TGTGCCAGTAGTGACAGGGGGCGGAGCACTGAAGCTTTCTTT.

The chain uses TRBV12-3 or TRBV12-4 and TRBJ1-2, with D possibly matching TRBD1 (5 bases). Deletions cut 6 bases from V and 8 bases from J, with 16 bases between. This CDR3 is built from 13 residues. Here the CDR3 reads CASSPTGVLGYTF. The CDR3 DNA reads TGTGCCAGCAGCCCTACGGGGGTGTTAGGCTACACCTTC.

The chain joins TRBV9 to TRBJ1-4; no clear D gene. Between the trimmed V and J ends, which lost 0 bases and 7 bases, there was a span of 10 bases. Germline V gene lookup returns CDR1 SGDLS and CDR2 YYNGEE. The CDR3 runs 14 residues. CDR3 coding DNA: TGTGCCAGCAGCGTAGAACGGGCGACTGAAAAACTGTTTTTT. Protein product: CASSVERATEKLFF.

This chain joins TRBV27 and TRBJ1-1, with TRBD1 as a possible D gene (5 bases). Germline CDR1 is MNHEY and CDR2 is SMNVEV (reference sequence). The CDR3 runs to 15 residues. Deletions cut 6 bases from V and 0 bases from J, with 14 bases between. CDR3 region: CASSRQTQMNTEAFF. CDR3 sequence (DNA): TGTGCCAGCAGCCGACAGACACAAATGAACACTGAAGCTTTCTTT.

This rearrangement joins TRBV5-1 to TRBJ1-2; D is unresolved. In germline, CDR1 is SGHRS, CDR2 YFSETQ. The CDR3 totals 14 residues. Trimming removed 0 bases at V and 8 bases at J, with 14 bases between. CDR3 DNA sequence: TGCGCCAGCAGCTTGGAAGGTCTGGCCCGGGGCTACACCTTC. It encodes CASSLEGLARGYTF.

The genes are TRBV2 and TRBJ2-4; D unresolved. Trimming left V 0 bases short and J 0 bases short, with 6 bases between. Per the germline V gene, CDR1 is SNHLY and CDR2 is FYNNEI. This CDR3 contains 15 residues. The CDR3 loop reads CASSEAWLAKNIQYF. As DNA, the CDR3 is TGTGCCAGCAGTGAAGCATGGCTAGCCAAAAACATTCAGTACTTC. Filled out from reference TRBV2 and TRBJ2-4, the complete variable domain reads EPEVTQTPSHQVTQMGQEVILRCVPISNHLYFYWYRQILGQKVEFLVSFYNNEISEKSEIFDDQFSVERPDGSNFTLKIRSTKLEDSAMYFCASSEAWLAKNIQYFGAGTRLSVL.